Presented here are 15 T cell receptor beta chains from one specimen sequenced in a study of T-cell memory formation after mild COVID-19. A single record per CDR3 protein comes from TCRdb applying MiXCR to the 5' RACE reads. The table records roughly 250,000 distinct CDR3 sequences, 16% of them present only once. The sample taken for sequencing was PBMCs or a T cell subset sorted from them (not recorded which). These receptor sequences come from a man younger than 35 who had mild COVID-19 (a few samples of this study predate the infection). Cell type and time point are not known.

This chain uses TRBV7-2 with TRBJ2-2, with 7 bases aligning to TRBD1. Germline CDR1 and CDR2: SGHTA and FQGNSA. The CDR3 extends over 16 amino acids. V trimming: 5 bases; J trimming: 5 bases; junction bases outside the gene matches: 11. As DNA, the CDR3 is TGTGCCAGCAGCGCGCGACAGGGAAGTTCAACCGGGGAGCTGTTTTTT. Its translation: CASSARQGSSTGELFF.

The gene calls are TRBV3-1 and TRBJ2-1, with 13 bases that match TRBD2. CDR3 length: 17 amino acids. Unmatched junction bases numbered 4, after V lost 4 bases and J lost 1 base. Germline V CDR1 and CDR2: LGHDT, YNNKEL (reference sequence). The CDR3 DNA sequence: TGTGCCAGCAGCCGGGGACTAGCGGGGACATCCTACAATGAGCAGTTCTTC. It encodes CASSRGLAGTSYNEQFF.

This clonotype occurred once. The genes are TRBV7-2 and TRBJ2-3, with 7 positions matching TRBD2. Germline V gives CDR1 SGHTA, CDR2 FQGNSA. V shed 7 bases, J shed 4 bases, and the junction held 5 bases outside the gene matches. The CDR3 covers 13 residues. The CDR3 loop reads CASKPAGADTQYF. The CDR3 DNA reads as TGTGCCAGCAAACCCGCGGGGGCAGATACGCAGTATTTT.

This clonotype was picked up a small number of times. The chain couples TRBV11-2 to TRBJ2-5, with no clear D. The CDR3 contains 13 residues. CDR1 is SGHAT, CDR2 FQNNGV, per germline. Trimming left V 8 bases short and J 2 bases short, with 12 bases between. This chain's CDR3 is CASARTRQETQYF. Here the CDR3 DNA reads TGTGCCAGCGCCCGGACCAGGCAAGAGACCCAGTACTTC.

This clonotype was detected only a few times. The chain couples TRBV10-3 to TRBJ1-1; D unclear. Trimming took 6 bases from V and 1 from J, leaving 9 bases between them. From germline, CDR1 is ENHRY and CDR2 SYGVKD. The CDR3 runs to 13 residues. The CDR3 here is CAISRDGNTEAFF. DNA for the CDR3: TGTGCCATCAGCCGCGACGGGAACACTGAAGCTTTCTTT.

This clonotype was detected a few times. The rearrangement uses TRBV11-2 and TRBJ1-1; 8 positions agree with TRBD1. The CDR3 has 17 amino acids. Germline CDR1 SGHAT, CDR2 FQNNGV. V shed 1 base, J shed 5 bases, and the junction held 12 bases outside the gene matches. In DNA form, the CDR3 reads TGTGCCAGCAGCTTAGTGAGAAGGGGACAGGTTTTTACTGAAGCTTTCTTT. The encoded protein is CASSLVRRGQVFTEAFF. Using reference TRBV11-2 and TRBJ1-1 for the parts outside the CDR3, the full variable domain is EAGVAQSPRYKIIEKRQSVAFWCNPISGHATLYWYQQILGQGPKLLIQFQNNGVVDDSQLPKDRFSAERLKGVDSTLKIQPAKLEDSAVYLCASSLVRRGQVFTEAFFGQGTRLTVV.

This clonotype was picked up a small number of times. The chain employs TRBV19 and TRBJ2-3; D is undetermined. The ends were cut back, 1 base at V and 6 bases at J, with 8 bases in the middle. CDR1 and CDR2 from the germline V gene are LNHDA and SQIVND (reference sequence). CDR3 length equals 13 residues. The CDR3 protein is CASSIVLSDTQYF. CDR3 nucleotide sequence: TGTGCCAGTAGTATAGTTTTGTCTGATACGCAGTATTTT.

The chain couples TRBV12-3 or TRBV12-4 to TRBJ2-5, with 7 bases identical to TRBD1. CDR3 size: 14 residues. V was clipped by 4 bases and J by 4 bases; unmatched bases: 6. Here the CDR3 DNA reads TGTGCCAGCAGTTCCGACAGGGTTGGAGAGACCCAGTACTTC. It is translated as CASSSDRVGETQYF.

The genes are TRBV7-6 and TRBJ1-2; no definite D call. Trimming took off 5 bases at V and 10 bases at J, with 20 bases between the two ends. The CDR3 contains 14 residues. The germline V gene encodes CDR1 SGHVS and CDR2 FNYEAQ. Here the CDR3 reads CASSAIDVEFVYTF. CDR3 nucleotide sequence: TGTGCCAGCAGCGCGATAGACGTGGAGTTCGTCTACACCTTC. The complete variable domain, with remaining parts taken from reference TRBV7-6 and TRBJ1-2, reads GAGVSQSPRYKVTKRGQDVALRCDPISGHVSLYWYRQALGQGPEFLTYFNYEAQQDKSGLPNDRFSAERPEGSISTLTIQRTEQRDSAMYRCASSAIDVEFVYTFGSGTRLTVV.

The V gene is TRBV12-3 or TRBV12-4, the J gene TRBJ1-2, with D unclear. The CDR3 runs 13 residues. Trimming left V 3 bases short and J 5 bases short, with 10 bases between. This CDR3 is CASSFGQLYGYTF. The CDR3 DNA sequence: TGTGCCAGCAGTTTTGGGCAGCTTTATGGCTACACCTTC.

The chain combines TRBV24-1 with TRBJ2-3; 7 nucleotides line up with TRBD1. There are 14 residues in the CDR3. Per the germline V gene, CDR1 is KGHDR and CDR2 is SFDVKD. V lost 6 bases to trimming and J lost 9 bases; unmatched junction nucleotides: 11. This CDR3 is CATSSGQPPLTQYF. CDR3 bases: TGTGCCACCAGTTCGGGACAGCCCCCACTCACGCAGTATTTT.

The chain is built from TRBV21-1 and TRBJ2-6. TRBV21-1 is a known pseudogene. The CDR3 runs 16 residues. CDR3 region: CASSKLARTGANVLTF. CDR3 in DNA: TGTGCCAGCAGCAAATTGGCAAGGACCGGGGCCAACGTCCTGACTTTC.

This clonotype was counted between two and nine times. CDR3 sequence reads: CASSLTVAGGSGNTIYF. In DNA form, the CDR3 reads TGCGCCAGCAGCTTGACGGTTGCGGGGGGCTCTGGAAACACCATATATTTT. The gene calls are TRBV5-1 and TRBJ1-3; tentative D call: TRBD1 (5 bases). The CDR3 is 17 amino acids. CDR1 and CDR2 (germline): SGHRS, YFSETQ. The germline V and J ends were trimmed by 1 base and 0 bases, with 14 bases remaining between them. Variable domain in full (rest from reference TRBV5-1 and TRBJ1-3): KAGVTQTPRYLIKTRGQQVTLSCSPISGHRSVSWYQQTPGQGLQFLFEYFSETQRNKGNFPGRFSGRQFSNSRSEMNVSTLELGDSALYLCASSLTVAGGSGNTIYFGEGSWLTVV.

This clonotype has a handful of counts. CDR3 in DNA: TGTGCCAGCAGCTTAGGAAGTACAGGGGGGGCCTACGAGCAGTACGTC. This sequence encodes CASSLGSTGGAYEQYV. This sequence joins TRBV7-2 and TRBJ2-7; D might be TRBD1 (8 bases). Trimming pared 1 base from V and 2 bases from J, leaving 15 bases between. From germline, CDR1 is SGHTA and CDR2 FQGNSA. This CDR3 is 16 amino acids long.

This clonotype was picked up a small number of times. CDR3 bases: TGTGCCAGCAGCACGGGCGGGGCCTTGCTGGATGAGCAGTTCTTC. Translated, it gives CASSTGGALLDEQFF. The chain is built from TRBV7-9 and TRBJ2-1, with D possibly being TRBD2 (6 bases). The CDR3 runs 15 residues. Germline CDR1 reads SEHNR; CDR2 reads FQNEAQ (reference sequence). Trimming shortened V by 5 bases and J by 8 bases, and 19 bases separated the two germline ends.